The 9 T cell receptor beta chains listed next were all sequenced from one sample in a study of human T cells and chemical hapten exposure. The time point is: pre-sensitization, week 0. Treatment noted: therapeutic diphenylcyclopropenone sensitization with weekly scalp DPC. In TCRdb, the RACE reads were re-called with MiXCR into one record per CDR3 protein. This table holds 60,000 to 80,000 distinct CDR3 sequences, about 6.7% found once. This material consisted of whole blood, taken in connection with sensitization to the hapten diphenylcyclopropenone (DPC). The source of these receptors is a woman in her thirties with alopecia areata. Some clones in this sample may be carry-over from other donors' samples.

This clonotype was observed at least ten times. The V and J genes are TRBV7-9 and TRBJ1-2; 9 bases line up with TRBD1. J lost 7 bases, V lost 6 bases, and 3 bases had no gene match. The CDR3 extends over 12 amino acids. Germline CDR1 is SEHNR and CDR2 is FQNEAQ (reference sequence). Here the CDR3 reads CASRRDRVGYTF. CDR3 coding DNA: TGTGCCAGCAGACGGGACAGGGTTGGCTACACCTTC.

This clonotype has a handful of counts. The rearrangement links TRBV20-1 to TRBJ1-2; D is perhaps TRBD1 (6 bases). The germline V and J ends were trimmed by 5 bases and 8 bases, with 18 bases remaining between them. The length of the CDR3 is 13 residues. Germline V CDR1 and CDR2: DFQATT, SNEGSKA (reference sequence). In nucleotides, the CDR3 is TGCAGTGCTCCAGTCGCCGGGACATTCGGCTACACCTTC. This codes for CSAPVAGTFGYTF.

CDR3 sequence: CAISVVVGEQYF. The CDR3 DNA reads TGTGCCATCAGTGTGGTGGTAGGCGAGCAGTACTTC. This chain connects TRBV10-3 to TRBJ2-7, with D hard to call. The CDR3 runs 12 residues. Germline-derived CDR1 and CDR2 are ENHRY and SYGVKD. Trimming took off 4 bases at V and 6 bases at J, with 10 bases between the two ends.

This clonotype came up many times. The chain recombines TRBV29-1 with TRBJ1-2; a possible D gene is TRBD1 (6 bases). V gave up 2 bases and J gave up 4 bases, with 17 bases separating them. The germline V gene has CDR1 SQVTM and CDR2 ANQGSEA. The CDR3 spans 15 residues. The chain's CDR3 is CSVEKQAGDAYGYTF. DNA of the CDR3: TGCAGCGTTGAAAAACAGGCAGGGGACGCCTATGGCTACACCTTC.

In regard to this clonotype: Mismatch with germline at one junction end may stem from a read error. The chain employs TRBV2 and TRBJ2-1; TRBD2 matches 7 bases. The CDR3 is made up of 11 amino acids. The V gene's germline CDR1 is SNHLY and CDR2 FYNNEI. The CDR3 nucleotides are TGTGCCAGCAGTGAAGCGGTGCGGGGGAGCTTC. This translates into CASSEAVRGSF. The variable domain in full, with the rest retrieved from reference TRBV2 and TRBJ2-1, is EPEVTQTPSHQVTQMGQEVILRCVPISNHLYFYWYRQILGQKVEFLVSFYNNEISEKSEIFDDQFSVERPDGSNFTLKIRSTKLEDSAMYFCASSEAVRGSFGPGTRLTVL.

This clonotype has a count of ten or more. The rearrangement uses TRBV7-9 and TRBJ1-6; TRBD1 matches at 8 bases. There are 16 residues in the CDR3. V gave up 5 bases and J gave up 6 bases; unmatched junction bases: 9. In germline, CDR1 is SEHNR, CDR2 FQNEAQ (reference sequence). The CDR3 DNA sequence: TGTGCCAGCAGCCGAGGACAGGGCGAGGGTAATTCACCCCTCCACTTT. The encoded protein is CASSRGQGEGNSPLHF. Filled out from reference TRBV7-9 and TRBJ1-6, the complete variable domain reads DTGVSQNPRHKITKRGQNVTFRCDPISEHNRLYWYRQTLGQGPEFLTYFQNEAQLEKSRLLSDRFSAERPKGSFSTLEIQRTEQGDSAMYLCASSRGQGEGNSPLHFGNGTRLTVT.

This clonotype has a count of ten or more. J is TRBJ1-2 and V is TRBV29-1; tentatively, D is TRBD1 (6 bases). The CDR3 contains 12 residues. Germline values: CDR1 SQVTM, CDR2 ANQGSEA. Trimming removed 5 bases at V and 4 bases at J, with 11 bases between. The CDR3 region has the DNA TGCAGCGTTTCGGACAGAGTCTATGGCTACACCTTC. It translates to CSVSDRVYGYTF.

The chain links TRBV6-6 to TRBJ1-1; D perhaps matches TRBD1 (5 bases). The length of the CDR3 is 16 residues. Trimming removed 4 bases at V and 10 bases at J, with 25 bases between. CDR1 and CDR2 from the germline V gene are MNHNY and SVGAGI (reference sequence). CDR3 DNA sequence: TGTGCCAGCAGTTTACCCGGTGACAGTGCAGGATCGGGAGCTTTCTTT. Its protein is CASSLPGDSAGSGAFF.

This clonotype was seen a few times. This rearrangement joins TRBV18 to TRBJ1-2; unclear D gene. The CDR3 has 13 amino acids. Germline V lookup: CDR1 KGHSH, CDR2 LQKENI. The V end lost 3 bases, the J end lost 1 base, and 6 bases lay between the germline ends. The CDR3 spells CASSPRDNYGYTF. The CDR3 DNA follows: TGTGCCAGCTCACCTCGGGATAACTATGGCTACACCTTC.